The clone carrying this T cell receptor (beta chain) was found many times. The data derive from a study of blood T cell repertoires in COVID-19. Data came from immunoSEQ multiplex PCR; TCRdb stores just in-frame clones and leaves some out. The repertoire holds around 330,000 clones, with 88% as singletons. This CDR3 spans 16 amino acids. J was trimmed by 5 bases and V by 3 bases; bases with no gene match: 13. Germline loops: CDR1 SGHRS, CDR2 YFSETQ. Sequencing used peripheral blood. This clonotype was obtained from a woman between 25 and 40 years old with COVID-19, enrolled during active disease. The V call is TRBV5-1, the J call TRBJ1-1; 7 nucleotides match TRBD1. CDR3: CASSYGVAGGRTEAFF. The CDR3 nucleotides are TGCGCCAGCAGCTACGGGGTGGCAGGGGGTAGGACTGAAGCTTTCTTT.